This T cell receptor beta chain was observed in a study of cytomegalovirus exposure and HLA in healthy donors. The germline gives CDR1 SGHRS, CDR2 YFSETQ. The CDR3 sequence is 16 residues long. Trimming cost V 5 bases and J 5 bases; bases outside gene matches: 14. This clone appeared once. No antigen is known for it. Overall study findings and caveats: The finding came from a later analysis; first-cohort TCR clusters tended to co-occur in the 110 or so validation repertoires. Testing in vitro showed a few CMV-associated chains specific for CMV antigens. The study recorded over 150 TCR beta chains that were cytomegalovirus-associated.

Separate from the roughly 710-subject first cohort, the 120-subject validation cohort was the one that the donors belonged to. Generated by immunoSEQ multiplex PCR, the TCRdb table keeps only in-frame clones and is missing some. The sample consists of around 300,000 clones, approximately 91% of them appearing once. The chain combines TRBV5-1 with TRBJ2-7, with 9 bases lining up with TRBD1. The material sequenced was PBMCs. This TCR came from a man younger than 45 in good health and CMV-seronegative. The chain's CDR3 is CASSLTPGTGSDEQYF. CDR3 coding DNA: TGCGCCAGCAGTCTAACCCCCGGGACAGGGTCCGACGAGCAGTACTTC.